This TCR beta chain emerged from a study of blood T cell repertoires in COVID-19. Measured with immunoSEQ multiplex PCR; TCRdb has only the in-frame clones, and not every one. The sample lists fewer than 350,000 clones, nearly 90% occurring once. This CDR3 is 14 amino acids long. Germline V gene sequence: CDR1 SEHNR, CDR2 FQNEAQ (reference sequence). Losses at the gene ends were 1 base for V and 5 bases for J; bases not matched to a gene: 5. This chain uses TRBV7-9 with TRBJ2-7; TRBD2 matches at 7 bases. The specimen sequenced was PBMCs or T cells enriched from blood (not recorded which). This clonotype originated in a woman under 30 with acute COVID-19. The CDR3 sequence is CASSLVGGGDEQYF. CDR3 coding DNA: TGTGCCAGCAGCTTAGTTGGGGGAGGGGACGAGCAGTACTTC.